This T cell receptor beta chain comes out of a study of shared T cell receptors in the human thymus (dated by TCRdb to 2020 to 2022). Describing the broader study: The study examined how self-reactive, shared T-cell receptor alpha chains are generated in the human thymus.

Taken from cysteine to phenylalanine, the CDR3 has 16 residues. Just the 48-base CDR3 DNA is kept, in frame starting at base 1. The CDR1 and CDR2 encoded by the germline V gene (reference sequence) are SEHNR and FQNEAQ. V was cut back by 1 base and J by 4 bases, leaving a gap of 17 bases between them. Library construction relied on the immunoSEQ multiplex PCR assay. The table comes from immuneACCESS by way of TCRdb, which keeps in-frame sequences with V and J called. Part of the clones is missing from these tables; in studies checked, under half for an unresolved V gene and the rest for unknown reasons. In this sample the table shows about 380,000 clones, about 95% of which occur a single time. Jointly, the top ten make up roughly 0.02% of the sample. As concerns this clone: No antigen is known for it. Nothing much larger sits one base from this clone, and base qualities are not available.

The chain was built from TRBV7-9 and TRBJ2-7; TRBD1 might be the D gene, on 5 matching bases. The sequence derives from a human donor. The sample consisted of thymocytes. The sequenced DNA is TGTGCCAGCAGCTTAGGCAGGGTAAAAACCCCATACGAGCAGTACTTC. Its translation is CASSLGRVKTPYEQYF.